The T cell receptor (beta chain) described here comes from a study of shared clonotypes between healthy human individuals (dated by TCRdb to 2020 to 2021). With regard to the full study: A few men and a couple of women, aged 18 to 49 years, made up the cohort. For each donor, CD4 naive and CD4 memory were each run on three plates, CD8 naive on two plates, and CD8 memory on one plate. To estimate repertoire size and how much clonotypes are shared between individuals, the study performed deep sequencing of blood TCR repertoires from roughly five healthy adults. Libraries were prepared and TCR repertoires were sequenced by different laboratories using diverse techniques, in order to increase sequencing depth and limit assay-specific biases. Leukapheresis yielded between about 0.85 and 10 billion PBMCs per donor. Here is what the overall study found, with its caveats: Across a few donors, roughly 5% of naive CD4, over 3% of naive CD8, 2% to 2.5% of memory CD4, and approximately 0.4% of memory CD8 clonotypes were shared. Naive subsets generally had larger estimated clonotype richness than memory subsets did. Rarefaction of sorted-subset datasets indicated incomplete sequencing despite the large sequencing depth. Pairwise subsampling led to the expectation that sequencing depth would affect the degree of clonotype sharing among donors. Sampling was restricted to blood, and TCR repertoires in tissues likely differ from the TCR repertoires found in blood. The genetic and exposure-history diversity represented was limited by the small number of donors. Compared with non-shared clonotypes, clonotypes shared by all four sorted-subset donors had higher generation probabilities.

The donors were healthy, HIV-negative adults who had no recently reported acute infections or vaccinations. All donors were Caucasian adults living in Nashville, Tennessee, USA. CD4+ T cells were enriched by magnetic negative selection; naive cells were then positively selected on CD45RA, and the negative fraction formed the memory subset. Blood was collected by leukapheresis, and PBMCs were isolated by Ficoll-Histopaque density gradient centrifugation and then cryopreserved in liquid nitrogen vapor phase. Analytical flow cytometry was used to check the purity and quantity of each magnetically sorted T cell population. From each sorted fraction, genomic DNA was isolated and quantified by UV absorbance on a Nanodrop 2000c. TCR CDR3 regions were amplified from genomic DNA by multiplex PCR using the deep immunoSEQ assay. Extracted genomic DNA from each cell subset was distributed evenly across all wells of several immunoSEQ 96-well plates, and each plate was treated as a replicate. For sorted subsets, roughly 190 ng of genomic DNA, equivalent to around 29,000 T cell genomes, went into each replicate PCR. The purified libraries were quantified using a Qubit 3.0 fluorometer, sized with a Bioanalyzer 2100, and then quantified again using the KAPA Library Quantification kit. A separate single-read 150-cycle Illumina NextSeq 550 flow cell was used to sequence each immunoSEQ 96-well plate. As for the authors' bioinformatics: Because only junctional sequences without quality scores were contained in the immunoSEQ output, filtering matching that applied to full-length reads could not be performed. Sequences were annotated with PyIR, a Python wrapper for IgBLAST v1.9, and V/J genes and CDR3 were assigned using IMGT germline references. Any read was removed if the V/J assignment was weak (E-value above 1e-6), the CDR3 was missing, or the read contained stop codons, out-of-frame junctions, or ambiguous translated residues. V3J clonotypes were defined by identical inferred V gene, J gene, and CDR3 amino acid sequence. Percentage overlap between repertoires was calculated by dividing the number of shared unique clonotypes by the size of the smaller repertoire. RTK rarefaction, the Chao1 estimator, and Recon v2.1 estimates of unobserved clonotypes were used to assess repertoire richness. Generation probabilities for all TCRbeta clonotypes obtained by the gDNA method from a handful of donors were computed using OLGA. The immuneACCESS repertoire file appears here via TCRdb, limited to in-frame rearrangements. These files lack a portion of the clones; in checked studies, under half of the deficit traces to unresolved V genes, and the cause of the others is not known. The V and J calls and the clone size are those of that table, but D and trimming were determined from the DNA. This sample is represented by hundreds of thousands of clones; under 80% of them were singletons. The top ten clonotypes cover 10% of the sample.

On this clone: Its antigen target is currently unknown. Qualities for individual bases were not recorded, and no much larger clone is one base off.

The origin of this receptor is a man younger than 45 in good health. Material for sequencing was memory CD4+ T cells sorted from blood. Sample cell subset or site, as interpreted from the label and publication: CD45RA-negative fraction.

The nucleotides are TGTGCCAGTAGTCAGTCAGGGGTAGGACTTTACGGGGAGCTGTTTTTT. It is translated as CASSQSGVGLYGELFF. The receptor chain draws on TRBV19 and TRBJ2-2; tentative D gene TRBD1, with 6 bases matching. Cut back by 5 bases and 7 bases, the V and J ends lie 20 bases apart. From the cysteine up to the phenylalanine, the CDR3 has a length of 16 residues. Kept here is only the CDR3 DNA, which spans 48 bases and is read in frame from base 1. For CDR1 and CDR2, the germline V gene (reference sequence) lists LNHDA and SQIVND.